These 10 T cell receptor beta chains came from one sample sequenced in a study of shared clonotypes between healthy human individuals. Repertoires were generated with immunoSEQ multiplex PCR, while TCRdb's copy carries only in-frame clones and drops some. Seen here are roughly 700,000 clones, approximately 79% observed once, and the top ten hold 1.7%. Sequencing input: memory CD4+ T cells sorted from blood. The subset: CD45RA-negative fraction. These receptors originate from a woman aged 25 to 39 in good health.

This clone was recorded many times. CDR3 sequence reads: CASRYRDITRRAFF. The CDR3 region has the DNA TGTGCCAGCAGATACCGGGACATTACCCGGCGGGCTTTCTTT. This sequence joins TRBV6-1 and TRBJ1-1, with D possibly TRBD1 on 6 matching bases. The CDR3 loop spans 14 amino acids. Germline V gene sequence: CDR1 MNHNS, CDR2 SASEGT. V dropped 6 bases and J dropped 11 bases, with 22 bases sitting between them.

V is TRBV10-2 and J is TRBJ2-7, with 9 bases lining up with TRBD1. V was clipped by 3 bases and J by 7 bases; unmatched bases: 4. The CDR3 extends over 13 amino acids. CDR1 and CDR2 from the germline V gene are WSHSY and SAAADI. Here the CDR3 DNA reads TGCGCCAGCAGTGAACGGACAGGGGATGAGCAGTACTTC. Its protein product is CASSERTGDEQYF.

With regard to this clone: This likely traces to a read error, being one base from a far larger clone. Other nucleotide sequences in the sample specify the same CDR3. J is TRBJ2-3 and V is TRBV5-4; 11 nucleotides line up with TRBD2. The CDR3 sequence is 16 residues long. V trimming: 4 bases; J trimming: 0 bases; junction bases outside the gene matches: 4. Germline V CDR1 and CDR2: SGHNT, YYREEE (reference sequence). Here the CDR3 reads CASSQGTSGSTDTQYF. DNA for the CDR3: TGTGCCAGCAGCCAAGGGACTAGCGGAAGCACAGATACGCAGTATTTT.

The rearrangement links TRBV9 to TRBJ2-3; TRBD2 aligns across 7 bases. The germline V gene encodes CDR1 SGDLS and CDR2 YYNGEE. Trimming at V came to 3 bases and at J to 1 base, leaving 2 bases not matched to a gene. This CDR3 comprises 14 residues. This CDR3 is CASSATSGTDTQYF. The CDR3 coding sequence is TGTGCCAGCAGCGCCACTAGCGGCACAGATACGCAGTATTTT.

V and J are TRBV11-2 and TRBJ2-7; tentative D call: TRBD2 (6 bases). CDR1 is SGHAT and CDR2 is FQNNGV in the germline V gene. This CDR3 is built from 16 residues. Trimming took off 6 bases at V and 4 bases at J, with 22 bases between the two ends. The CDR3 nucleotides read TGTGCCAGCAGTCCAAAAAGGGTCTCGCGGGGATACGAGCAGTACTTC. Translating it yields CASSPKRVSRGYEQYF. The full variable domain, with the rest looked up from reference TRBV11-2 and TRBJ2-7, is EAGVAQSPRYKIIEKRQSVAFWCNPISGHATLYWYQQILGQGPKLLIQFQNNGVVDDSQLPKDRFSAERLKGVDSTLKIQPAKLEDSAVYLCASSPKRVSRGYEQYFGPGTRLTVT.

The chain uses TRBV7-2 and TRBJ2-4; D uncertain. The V gene's germline CDR1 is SGHTA and CDR2 FQGNSA. This CDR3 comprises 15 residues. V shed 1 base and J shed 0 bases, with 7 bases lying between them. The CDR3 region has the DNA TGTGCCAGCAGCTTAGGACTTCTAGCCAAAAACATTCAGTACTTC. This codes for CASSLGLLAKNIQYF.

This clone was counted a few times. The chain uses TRBV20-1 and TRBJ2-7, with D hard to call. The CDR3 has 10 amino acids. The V gene lost 4 bases and the J gene lost 6 bases, with 7 bases spanning the gap. Germline CDR1 reads DFQATT; CDR2 reads SNEGSKA (reference sequence). This CDR3 is CSAISREQYF. In DNA, the CDR3 is TGCAGTGCTATCTCCCGCGAGCAGTACTTC.

This clone has just a few counts. CDR3 sequence (DNA): TGTGCCAGCAGGGTGGGACAGCTGAACACTGAAGCTTTCTTT. Translating it yields CASRVGQLNTEAFF. The chain carries TRBV25-1 and TRBJ1-1, with 7 bases matching TRBD1. V lost 6 bases and J lost 0; bases outside the gene matches: 4. The CDR3 extends over 14 amino acids. Per germline, CDR1 MGHDK and CDR2 SYGVNS.

In this sample, this clone turned up many times. This chain joins TRBV2 and TRBJ2-7; possibly TRBD2 for D (6 bases). Deletions cut 6 bases from V and 0 bases from J, with 9 bases between. CDR1 is SNHLY, CDR2 FYNNEI, per germline. The CDR3 loop spans 13 amino acids. For the CDR3, the DNA is TGTGCCAGCAGATCGGAGGGCTCCTACGAGCAGTACTTC. The encoded protein is CASRSEGSYEQYF.

V is TRBV5-1 and J is TRBJ2-1, with 13 bases identical to TRBD2. Losses at the gene ends were 2 bases for V and 2 bases for J; bases not matched to a gene: 4. Germline V gives CDR1 SGHRS, CDR2 YFSETQ. The length of the CDR3 is 17 residues. This chain's CDR3 is CASSFNGLAGAYNEQFF. CDR3 bases: TGCGCCAGCAGCTTCAACGGACTAGCGGGGGCCTACAATGAGCAGTTCTTC. Full variable domain (outside the CDR3, taken from reference TRBV5-1 and TRBJ2-1): KAGVTQTPRYLIKTRGQQVTLSCSPISGHRSVSWYQQTPGQGLQFLFEYFSETQRNKGNFPGRFSGRQFSNSRSEMNVSTLELGDSALYLCASSFNGLAGAYNEQFFGPGTRLTVL.